The rows below give T cell receptor beta chains drawn from one sample of a study of early T cells in non-severe SARS-CoV-2 infection. TCRdb ran MiXCR on the 5' RACE reads and lists one entry per CDR3 protein. The table records more than 75,000 distinct CDR3 sequences, 12% to 15% of them present only once. Source material: whole blood. The receptor set was obtained from an adult who was a healthcare worker with PCR-confirmed SARS-CoV-2 infection or an uninfected control (not recorded which). CDR3s include the opening cysteine and the closing phenylalanine or tryptophan. D genes are given only for firm matches. Size is omitted from some rows. Given values are once, few, many or a class for expanded clones.

cdr3_length clone_size j_call v_call d_call cdr3_aa cdr3_nt
15 few TRBJ1-5 TRBV5-1 . CASSAAGEGNQPQHF TGCGCCAGCAGCGCTGCAGGGGAGGGCAATCAGCCCCAGCATTTT
15 . TRBJ2-7 TRBV12-3/TRBV12-4 TRBD2 CASSPLTSGPYEQYF TGTGCCAGCAGTCCCTTAACTAGCGGCCCCTACGAGCAGTACTTC
14 many TRBJ2-3 TRBV10-3 TRBD2 CAISERGDTDTQYF TGTGCCATCAGTGAGCGGGGGGACACAGATACGCAGTATTTT
14 few TRBJ2-2 TRBV4-2 . CASSQDILAGELFF TGTGCCAGCAGCCAAGATATACTGGCCGGGGAGCTGTTTTTT
14 few TRBJ2-5 TRBV14 . CASSPDGERETQYF TGTGCCAGCAGTCCCGACGGGGAGAGAGAGACCCAGTACTTC
13 few TRBJ1-1 TRBV11-3 . CASSLAWGAEAFF TGTGCCAGCAGCTTAGCCTGGGGAGCTGAAGCTTTCTTT
15 . TRBJ2-3 TRBV20-1 TRBD2 CSVTSGGAVSDTQYF TGCAGTGTCACTAGCGGGGGGGCCGTCTCAGATACGCAGTATTTT
17 . TRBJ2-5 TRBV12-3/TRBV12-4 TRBD2 CASTLGTSGGLQETQYF TGTGCCAGCACCCTGGGGACTAGCGGGGGATTACAAGAGACCCAGTACTTC
13 . TRBJ1-2 TRBV12-3/TRBV12-4 TRBD1 CASSSPQGAGYTF TGTGCCAGCAGCTCCCCACAGGGGGCTGGCTACACCTTC
16 few TRBJ2-7 TRBV6-2/TRBV6-3 TRBD1 CASSYPGQGSSYEQYF TGTGCCAGCAGTTACCCCGGACAGGGAAGCTCCTACGAGCAGTACTTC
14 few TRBJ1-2 TRBV3-1 . CASSQQSGPYGYTF TGTGCCAGCAGCCAACAATCAGGGCCCTATGGCTACACCTTC
17 few TRBJ2-2 TRBV20-1 TRBD1 CSAMRDREIPNTGELFF TGCAGTGCAATGCGGGACAGGGAGATCCCGAACACCGGGGAGCTGTTTTTT
13 few TRBJ2-3 TRBV30 . CAWSWTVKDTQYF TGTGCCTGGAGTTGGACAGTGAAGGATACGCAGTATTTT
12 . TRBJ1-1 TRBV25-1 . CASSEGGPEAFF TGTGCCAGCAGTGAAGGCGGACCTGAAGCTTTCTTT
17 few TRBJ2-1 TRBV10-3 . CAISESGWGFIMNEQFF TGTGCCATCAGTGAGTCGGGTTGGGGTTTTATAATGAATGAGCAGTTCTTC
15 few TRBJ2-1 TRBV11-2 . CASSLTGRSYNEQFF TGTGCCAGCAGCTTGACAGGACGCTCCTACAATGAGCAGTTCTTC
15 . TRBJ2-1 TRBV5-6 TRBD2 CASSSTTRLAGEQFF TGTGCCAGCAGCTCTACGACCAGACTAGCTGGTGAGCAGTTCTTC
14 few TRBJ2-7 TRBV28 . CASSLPGLSYEQYF TGTGCCAGCAGTTTGCCAGGGCTCTCCTACGAGCAGTACTTC
15 few TRBJ1-4 TRBV18 TRBD1 CASSPPDRGGEKLFF TGTGCCAGCTCACCACCGGACAGGGGAGGAGAAAAACTGTTTTTT
15 . TRBJ2-5 TRBV12-3/TRBV12-4 . CASRSGIGSTETQYF TGTGCCAGCAGATCAGGTATAGGGAGCACAGAGACCCAGTACTTC
15 many TRBJ1-1 TRBV7-2 TRBD1 CASSLNRGPNTEAFF TGTGCCAGCAGCCTTAACAGGGGACCGAACACTGAAGCTTTCTTT
12 many TRBJ2-5 TRBV7-9 . CASSLNQETQYF TGTGCCAGCAGCTTAAACCAAGAGACCCAGTACTTC